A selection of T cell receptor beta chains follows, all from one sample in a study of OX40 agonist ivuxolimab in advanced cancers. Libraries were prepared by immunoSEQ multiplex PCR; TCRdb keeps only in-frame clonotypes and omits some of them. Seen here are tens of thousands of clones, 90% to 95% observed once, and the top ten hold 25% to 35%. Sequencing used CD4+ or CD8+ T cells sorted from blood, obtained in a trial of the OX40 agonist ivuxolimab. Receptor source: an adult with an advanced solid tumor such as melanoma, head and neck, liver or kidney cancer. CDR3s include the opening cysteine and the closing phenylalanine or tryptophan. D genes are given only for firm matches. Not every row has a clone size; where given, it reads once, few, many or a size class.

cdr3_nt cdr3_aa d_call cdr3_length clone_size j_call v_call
TGTGCCAGTAGTACCGGGACTAGCGGGAGAATGGAGACCCAGTACTTC CASSTGTSGRMETQYF TRBD2 16 NA TRBJ2-5 TRBV19
TGTGCCAGCAGCTTAGGGGGACTGAGCTTAAACACCGGGGAGCTGTTTTTT CASSLGGLSLNTGELFF NA 17 NA TRBJ2-2 TRBV7-9
TGTGCCAGCACCCCCTTGCGGGAGAAGTACAATGAGCAGTTCTTC CASTPLREKYNEQFF TRBD2 15 NA TRBJ2-1 TRBV6-5
TGTGCCAGCAGAATAGGTGGTGGGACAGGGGCCAATGAGCAGTTCTTC CASRIGGGTGANEQFF TRBD1 16 NA TRBJ2-1 TRBV27
TGTGCCAGCAGCGTAGGTGGGGAGGGCTACGAGCAGTACTTC CASSVGGEGYEQYF TRBD2 14 NA TRBJ2-7 TRBV9
TGTGCCTGGATCCCACAGGGGGCCGGGTATGGCTACACCTTC CAWIPQGAGYGYTF TRBD1 14 NA TRBJ1-2 TRBV30
TGCGCCAGCAGCTTGGAAATTAGAGGGGCAGGGTTCGACGAGCAGTACTTC CASSLEIRGAGFDEQYF NA 17 NA TRBJ2-7 TRBV5-1
TGTGCTAGTGGTTTGCTTCTCGCCGGGACTAGCGGGAGGGCCGGCACCGGGGAGCTGTTTTTT CASGLLLAGTSGRAGTGELFF TRBD2 21 NA TRBJ2-2 TRBV12-5
TGTGCCACCCTACCCCCGGGCGATGAGCAGTTCTTC CATLPPGDEQFF NA 12 NA TRBJ2-1 TRBV19
TGTGCCAGCAGCTTAAACCATCTCTCCAACAATGAGCAGTTCTTC CASSLNHLSNNEQFF NA 15 NA TRBJ2-1 TRBV7-3
TGTGCCAGCAGCCCCCGACAGGGGATCTCCTACGAGCAGTACTTC CASSPRQGISYEQYF TRBD1 15 NA TRBJ2-7 TRBV7-8
TGTGCCAGCAGTTCCCCTTGGGACCGACTGAACTATGGCTACACCTTC CASSSPWDRLNYGYTF NA 16 NA TRBJ1-2 TRBV28
TGTGCCAGCAGTTTATCGAGAGGCATGAACACTGAAGCTTTCTTT CASSLSRGMNTEAFF NA 15 NA TRBJ1-1 TRBV27
TGTGCCAGCAGTCGGACAGGGGAAACCTACGAGCAGTACTTC CASSRTGETYEQYF TRBD1 14 NA TRBJ2-7 TRBV14
TGCGCCAGCAGCTTGTACGGACTAGCGGGAGACTACGAGCAGTACTTC CASSLYGLAGDYEQYF TRBD2 16 NA TRBJ2-7 TRBV5-1
TGCGCCAGCAGCCAAGTGAGGGCCCGGTTCTACTCCTACGAGCAGTACTTC CASSQVRARFYSYEQYF NA 17 once TRBJ2-7 TRBV4-3
TGCAGCGTAGAGGACGGAGCCTCCTCCGGGGAGCTGTTTTTT CSVEDGASSGELFF NA 14 once TRBJ2-2 TRBV29-1
TGTGCCAGCAGCCCGGATGTGGGGCGGGAGACCCAGTACTTC CASSPDVGRETQYF NA 14 NA TRBJ2-5 TRBV7-8
TGTGCCAGCAGCTCAGGGGTCGGGGTTGGGGCCAACGTCCTGACTTTC CASSSGVGVGANVLTF NA 16 NA TRBJ2-6 TRBV5-4
TGTGCCAGCAGCGGGAGAGAAGGTGGCACCGGGGAGCTGTTTTTT CASSGREGGTGELFF NA 15 few TRBJ2-2 TRBV9
TGCGCCAGCAGCTTGGAAGGATATAGCAATCAGCCCCAGCATTTT CASSLEGYSNQPQHF NA 15 NA TRBJ1-5 TRBV5-1
TGTGCCAGTAGTATAGGCGCCGGCAATGAGCAGTTCTTC CASSIGAGNEQFF NA 13 few TRBJ2-1 TRBV19
TGTGCCAGCAGCAAAGGGCAGCGGGGGGGTATTAAGGGCACCGGGGAGCTGTTTTTT CASSKGQRGGIKGTGELFF NA 19 NA TRBJ2-2 TRBV21-1
TGTGCCAGCAGTCTGGGCACTATCTACGAGCAGTACTTC CASSLGTIYEQYF NA 13 NA TRBJ2-7 TRBV5-6
TGTGCCAGCAGTAAGGACAGCTCCTACAATGAGCAGTTCTTC CASSKDSSYNEQFF NA 14 NA TRBJ2-1 TRBV28
TGTGCCTGGAGTGTACTGGGACCGCCAGATACGCAGTATTTT CAWSVLGPPDTQYF NA 14 NA TRBJ2-3 TRBV30
TGTGCCAGTAGTTCTCGGGGGCTGGTTGGCGAGCAGTACTTC CASSSRGLVGEQYF NA 14 NA TRBJ2-7 TRBV19
TGCGCCAGCAGAACGAGGGACAGGCGACAACAAGAGACCCAGTACTTC CASRTRDRRQQETQYF TRBD1 16 NA TRBJ2-5 TRBV5-1
TGTGCCAGCAGCGTCGGCGGGACTCGGACAGATACGCAGTATTTT CASSVGGTRTDTQYF NA 15 NA TRBJ2-3 TRBV9
TGCAGCGTTGAAAGGTTTTCCGGGGGGGAACTGCGCGGGGAGCTGTTTTTT CSVERFSGGELRGELFF TRBD2 17 NA TRBJ2-2 TRBV29-1
TGCGCCAGCAGCCAGCGGACGGGACAGGACTACGAGCAGTACTTC CASSQRTGQDYEQYF TRBD1 15 NA TRBJ2-7 TRBV4-1
TGTGCCAGCAGTGGCCTAGCTCGCGATACGCAGTATTTT CASSGLARDTQYF NA 13 NA TRBJ2-3 TRBV6-5
TGTGCCAGCACCCAAGGGGCCAATCAGCCCCAGCATTTT CASTQGANQPQHF NA 13 NA TRBJ1-5 TRBV7-2
TGTGCTAGCGTGGGACAACTGAACACTGAAGCTTTCTTT CASVGQLNTEAFF NA 13 NA TRBJ1-1 TRBV12-5
TGTGCCAGCAGCTTAGCGGAACTCCAAGAGACCCAGTACTTC CASSLAELQETQYF NA 14 NA TRBJ2-5 TRBV7-9
TGTGCCAGCAACTTCAGGGGGACAAACACCGGGGAGCTGTTTTTT CASNFRGTNTGELFF TRBD1 15 NA TRBJ2-2 TRBV6-5
TGTGCCAGCAGCCAGCTAGCGGGAGGAACAGATACGCAGTATTTT CASSQLAGGTDTQYF TRBD2 15 NA TRBJ2-3 TRBV6-5
TGTGCCAGCAGCTTATCCTCGGGACTCCGCCCCTCCTACGAGCAGTACTTC CASSLSSGLRPSYEQYF NA 17 NA TRBJ2-7 TRBV7-2
TGTGCCTGGGATCATTACAATGAGCAGTTCTTC CAWDHYNEQFF NA 11 NA TRBJ2-1 TRBV30
TGTGCCAGCAGCTCGACCGGACGTGAGCAGTTCTTC CASSSTGREQFF NA 12 NA TRBJ2-1 TRBV27
TGTGCCAGCAGCTTGGGGCCGGGCACCGGGGAGCTGTTTTTT CASSLGPGTGELFF NA 14 NA TRBJ2-2 TRBV5-6
TGCAGCGTTGAAGATCTACAGGGTAGAGCCAAAAACATTCAGTACTTC CSVEDLQGRAKNIQYF NA 16 once TRBJ2-4 TRBV29-1
TGTGCCAGTAGTTCAGGGTTCCAAGAGACCCAGTACTTC CASSSGFQETQYF NA 13 NA TRBJ2-5 TRBV19
TGTGCCAGCAGCTTAGCGCAGAGGGACAATGAGCAGTTCTTC CASSLAQRDNEQFF NA 14 NA TRBJ2-1 TRBV7-9
TGTGCCAGCAGAGACACAGTTCACTCCTACAATGAGCAGTTCTTC CASRDTVHSYNEQFF NA 15 NA TRBJ2-1 TRBV27
TGTGCCAGCAGTGACGCGAGATACGAGCAGTACTTC CASSDARYEQYF NA 12 NA TRBJ2-7 TRBV6-1
TGTGCCAGCAGTTTAACCGCGCCGGGGGAGCAGTACTTC CASSLTAPGEQYF NA 13 NA TRBJ2-7 TRBV28
TGTGCCAGCAGCGTAGAGGCAGGGGCCGGCTACACCTTC CASSVEAGAGYTF NA 13 once TRBJ1-2 TRBV9
TGTGCCAGCTCACCACCAGAGACTAGCGCCCTCAATGAGCAGTTCTTC CASSPPETSALNEQFF TRBD2 16 NA TRBJ2-1 TRBV18
TGCAGCGTCTCCGGGGCGATGTACGAGCAGTACTTC CSVSGAMYEQYF NA 12 NA TRBJ2-7 TRBV29-1
TGTGCCAGCTCACCAGGACTAGCGGGAACGGAGACCCAGTACTTC CASSPGLAGTETQYF TRBD2 15 NA TRBJ2-5 TRBV18